This T cell receptor (beta chain) was captured in a study of vaccination and CD4 T cells after COVID-19. The Oncomine TCR Beta short-read assay was applied to DNA of cultured CD4+ T cells. In this case, cultured CD4+ T cells provided the extracted genomic DNA. MiXCR, run by TCRdb on the PCR reads, gives a single entry per CDR3 protein. The profile covers fewer than 15,000 distinct CDR3 sequences, with approximately 57% appearing a single time and roughly 12% taken by the ten largest. This clonotype was counted once. The antigen is not known. Treatment reported: approximately 11-day PBMC culture with coronavirus spike peptide pools or control peptides (ViraFEST assay). For ViraFEST, peptide pools expanded antigen-specific T cells, after which the TCRs were sequenced. V was clipped by 2 bases and J by 3 bases, with 18 bases between them. CDR3 size: 16 residues. Germline values: CDR1 SGDLS, CDR2 YYNGEE.

The sample was CD4+ T cells from blood, cultured in vitro. The chain has TRBV9 and TRBJ2-7, with a tentative D call TRBD2 (6 bases). This TCR was recovered from a human donor who had recovered from COVID-19. The DNA for the CDR3 is TGTGCCAGCAGCGTCCGCGGCGGTAGCGGTGACTACGAGCAGTACTTC. This encodes CASSVRGGSGDYEQYF.